These T cell receptor beta chains were read from a single sample in a study of radiotherapy plus CTLA-4 blockade in lung cancer. Produced via immunoSEQ multiplex PCR; TCRdb's table is partial and in-frame only. The table includes just under 45,000 clones, 65% to 75% detected once. The specimen comprised peripheral blood, sampled from a patient treated with radiotherapy plus ipilimumab. These TCRs come from a human donor with non-small cell lung cancer who had a partial response to radiotherapy plus ipilimumab. CDR3s include the opening cysteine and the closing phenylalanine or tryptophan. The D gene is left open where the match is weak. Not every row has a clone size; where given, it reads once, few, many or a size class.

clone size	V gene	J gene	D gene	CDR3 protein	CDR3 DNA
-	TRBV30	TRBJ1-4	TRBD1	CAWSVDGTGYEKLFF	TGTGCCTGGAGTGTAGACGGGACAGGGTATGAAAAACTGTTTTTT
-	TRBV6-5	TRBJ2-1	-	CASSYSVGVDNEQFF	TGTGCCAGCAGTTACTCGGTGGGAGTAGACAATGAGCAGTTCTTC
few	TRBV5-5	TRBJ1-2	-	CASSVQNGYTF	TGTGCCAGCAGCGTACAGAATGGCTACACCTTC
-	TRBV7-9	TRBJ1-1	-	CASSSHGITEAFF	TGTGCCAGCAGCTCCCACGGGATCACTGAAGCTTTCTTT
-	TRBV6-6	TRBJ2-7	TRBD1	CASKKQGTSYEQYF	TGTGCCAGCAAAAAACAGGGGACAAGCTACGAGCAGTACTTC
-	TRBV7-9	TRBJ1-2	-	CASSIQGVGYGYTF	TGTGCCAGCAGCATACAGGGCGTTGGCTATGGCTACACCTTC
-	TRBV5-1	TRBJ1-2	-	CASSLVVGVYGYTF	TGCGCCAGCAGCTTGGTGGTGGGAGTCTATGGCTACACCTTC
-	TRBV19	TRBJ2-7	TRBD2	CASSKLAGFYEQYF	TGTGCCAGTAGTAAACTAGCGGGATTCTACGAGCAGTACTTC
-	TRBV4-2	TRBJ2-7	-	CASSQDRQSRYEQYF	TGTGCCAGCAGCCAAGACAGGCAGAGCCGTTACGAGCAGTACTTC
-	TRBV2	TRBJ1-1	-	CASGITEAFF	TGTGCCAGCGGCATCACTGAAGCTTTCTTT
-	TRBV7-9	TRBJ2-5	-	CASSLVQTGRETQYF	TGTGCCAGCAGCTTAGTACAGACAGGACGGGAGACCCAGTACTTC
-	TRBV7-3	TRBJ1-1	TRBD1	CASRPDRAGEAFF	TGTGCCAGCAGACCGGACAGGGCGGGTGAAGCTTTCTTT
once	TRBV11-2	TRBJ2-1	TRBD1	CASSLGNRDRGNEQFF	TGTGCCAGCAGCTTAGGAAACCGGGACAGGGGCAATGAGCAGTTCTTC
few	TRBV19	TRBJ1-4	-	CASNPRGGSSEKLFF	TGTGCCAGTAACCCACGCGGGGGCTCTTCCGAAAAACTGTTTTTT
-	TRBV11-1	TRBJ2-1	-	CASSLGAGIVNEQFF	TGTGCCAGCAGCTTAGGGGCGGGGATTGTAAATGAGCAGTTCTTC
many	TRBV6-5	TRBJ1-5	TRBD1	CASKPTGRRGQPQHF	TGTGCCAGCAAACCGACAGGGCGAAGGGGTCAGCCCCAGCATTTT
-	TRBV27	TRBJ2-5	TRBD2	CASSSSGGKETQYF	TGTGCCAGCAGTTCTAGCGGGGGAAAAGAGACCCAGTACTTC
-	TRBV6-6	TRBJ1-1	TRBD1	CASSYPPTGGGTEAFF	TGTGCCAGCAGTTACCCCCCGACAGGGGGAGGCACTGAAGCTTTCTTT
-	TRBV29-1	TRBJ1-5	-	CSVEVGGGSQPQHF	TGCAGCGTTGAAGTGGGGGGGGGAAGTCAGCCCCAGCATTTT
-	TRBV28	TRBJ1-1	-	CASSLLEQMNTEAFF	TGTGCCAGCAGCCTTTTGGAACAGATGAACACTGAAGCTTTCTTT
-	TRBV11-3	TRBJ2-1	-	CASSLGPDTDGENEQFF	TGTGCCAGCAGCTTAGGACCCGACACCGATGGGGAGAATGAGCAGTTCTTC
few	TRBV7-2	TRBJ2-7	TRBD2	CASSPTTGLAGEDEQYF	TGTGCCAGCAGCCCGACCACGGGACTAGCGGGGGAGGACGAGCAGTACTTC
-	TRBV5-4	TRBJ1-6	-	CASSSESFSSYNSPLHF	TGTGCCAGCAGCAGCGAAAGCTTCAGCTCCTATAATTCACCCCTCCACTTT
medium-sized	TRBV10-3	TRBJ1-5	TRBD1	CAISEGRQGGQPQHF	TGTGCCATCAGTGAGGGGCGGCAGGGGGGTCAGCCCCAGCATTTT
-	TRBV18	TRBJ2-5	-	CASSSGRETQYF	TGTGCCAGCTCGTCAGGCCGGGAGACCCAGTACTTC
-	TRBV7-8	TRBJ2-6	-	CASSLAREGGGANVLTF	TGTGCCAGCAGCTTAGCGCGCGAAGGGGGTGGGGCCAACGTCCTGACTTTC
-	TRBV7-3	TRBJ2-5	-	CASSRASRETQYF	TGTGCCAGCAGCCGCGCTAGTAGAGAGACCCAGTACTTC
-	TRBV7-3	TRBJ2-1	-	CASSLARTSYNEQFF	TGTGCCAGCAGCTTGGCCCGTACCTCCTACAATGAGCAGTTCTTC
-	TRBV27	TRBJ1-2	-	CASSASGGAIYGYTF	TGTGCCAGCAGCGCCTCGGGTGGGGCAATCTATGGCTACACCTTC
-	TRBV18	TRBJ1-1	-	CASSIRGGFTEAFF	TGTGCCAGCTCTATCAGAGGGGGTTTCACTGAAGCTTTCTTT
-	TRBV19	TRBJ2-3	TRBD2	CASSIGASGSDTQYF	TGTGCCAGTAGTATAGGAGCTAGCGGGAGCGATACGCAGTATTTT
-	TRBV7-3	TRBJ1-2	TRBD1	CASSPGQGEGYTF	TGTGCCAGCAGCCCGGGACAGGGGGAAGGCTACACCTTC
-	TRBV19	TRBJ2-7	TRBD2	CASSPGGAVYEQYF	TGTGCCAGCTCCCCGGGGGGGGCCGTTTACGAGCAGTACTTC
-	TRBV5-8	TRBJ2-1	TRBD2	CASTSGLAGEGGSYNEQFF	TGTGCCAGCACCTCGGGACTAGCGGGAGAGGGTGGGTCCTACAATGAGCAGTTCTTC
-	TRBV7-2	TRBJ2-3	TRBD2	CASSQIPSGGATDTQYF	TGTGCCAGCAGCCAAATCCCTAGCGGGGGGGCGACAGATACGCAGTATTTT
-	TRBV7-9	TRBJ1-1	-	CASSFDNEAFF	TGTGCCAGCAGCTTCGACAATGAAGCTTTCTTT
-	TRBV11-2	TRBJ2-2	TRBD1	CASSPIDRVSGELFF	TGTGCCAGCAGCCCCATCGACAGGGTTTCCGGGGAGCTGTTTTTT
-	TRBV14	TRBJ1-6	-	CASSRGQWNSPLHF	TGTGCCAGCAGCCGGGGACAATGGAATTCACCCCTCCACTTT
-	TRBV21-1	TRBJ1-2	-	CASSKACRGRTYGYTF	TGTGCCAGCAGCAAAGCATGCAGGGGGCGCACCTATGGCTACACCTTC
once	TRBV5-4	TRBJ1-3	-	CASSLGWTSGNTIYF	TGTGCCAGCAGCTTGGGTTGGACTAGTGGAAACACCATATATTTT
-	TRBV7-3	TRBJ2-3	TRBD2	CASSLKGLDLADTQYF	TGTGCCAGCAGCTTAAAGGGACTAGATCTGGCAGATACGCAGTATTTT
-	TRBV27	TRBJ1-2	TRBD1	CASTRTGVGREEGYTF	TGTGCCAGCACCCGAACAGGGGTTGGTAGGGAGGAAGGCTACACCTTC
-	TRBV6-5	TRBJ2-5	-	CASGGYGSSETQYF	TGTGCCAGCGGTGGCTATGGGAGCAGCGAGACCCAGTACTTC
-	TRBV10-3	TRBJ2-2	-	CAISENSPGTGELFF	TGTGCCATCAGTGAGAACAGCCCGGGGACCGGGGAGCTGTTTTTT
few	TRBV6-5	TRBJ2-7	TRBD2	CASSNLAGGGEQYF	TGTGCCAGCAGTAACCTGGCGGGGGGCGGCGAGCAGTACTTC
-	TRBV7-9	TRBJ2-3	-	CASSRGGTGSGTQYF	TGTGCCAGCAGCAGGGGGGGGACTGGGTCGGGTACGCAGTATTTT
-	TRBV29-1	TRBJ1-2	-	CSVEVTGGRGYTF	TGCAGCGTTGAAGTAACGGGGGGTCGCGGCTACACCTTC
-	TRBV6-1	TRBJ2-1	TRBD2	CASRGTSGPQFF	TGTGCCAGCAGGGGGACTAGCGGACCGCAGTTCTTC
-	TRBV2	TRBJ2-7	-	CASSETGQQGNEQYF	TGTGCCAGCAGTGAAACAGGACAGCAAGGCAACGAGCAGTACTTC
-	TRBV6-1	TRBJ1-1	-	CASSSGVAAFF	TGTGCCAGCAGTTCGGGGGTAGCAGCTTTCTTT
-	TRBV11-2	TRBJ2-1	TRBD2	CASSLGGRAGKEQFF	TGTGCCAGCAGCTTAGGCGGGAGGGCCGGAAAAGAGCAGTTCTTC
-	TRBV12-2	TRBJ1-5	-	CASRLGLAGGIQPQHF	TGTGCAAGTCGCTTAGGGCTGGCAGGGGGTATTCAGCCCCAGCATTTT
few	TRBV5-5	TRBJ1-3	TRBD1	CASSFGTASSGNTIYF	TGTGCCAGCAGCTTCGGGACAGCCAGCTCTGGAAACACCATATATTTT
-	TRBV10-3	TRBJ2-7	-	CATYRGGGSYEQYF	TGTGCCACCTACAGGGGGGGAGGGTCCTACGAGCAGTACTTC
-	TRBV19	TRBJ1-1	-	CASSIVVWGGLITEAFF	TGTGCCAGTAGTATAGTGGTCTGGGGGGGATTGATAACTGAAGCTTTCTTT
-	TRBV27	TRBJ2-1	-	CASSPTALSSYNEQFF	TGTGCCAGCAGCCCGACAGCGTTAAGCTCCTACAATGAGCAGTTCTTC
-	TRBV5-6	TRBJ1-1	-	CASSLGDIRTEAFF	TGTGCCAGCAGCTTGGGGGACATTCGAACTGAAGCTTTCTTT
-	TRBV15	TRBJ2-3	-	CATSKSRGGGTTDTQYF	TGTGCCACCAGCAAGTCGCGAGGGGGCGGGACCACGGATACGCAGTATTTT
-	TRBV4-1	TRBJ2-5	TRBD1	CASSPGTGETQYF	TGCGCCAGCAGCCCGGGGACAGGGGAGACCCAGTACTTC
-	TRBV7-2	TRBJ2-7	TRBD1	CASSPDTGGEQYF	TGTGCCAGCAGCCCGGATACAGGGGGCGAGCAGTACTTC